This T cell receptor (beta chain) was profiled in a study of tumor-infiltrating lymphocytes in primary liver carcinoma. As concerns this clonotype: An end of the junction does not agree with germline; a read error may underlie this.

The researchers produced TCR beta cDNA from around 500 ng total RNA with a constant-region primer. TCR beta libraries came from three nested multiplex PCR rounds using slightly modified ARM-PCR. The first two PCR rounds used TRBV1-TRBV30 primers with a Cbeta primer, roughly 10 cycles each. Each CDR3 protein is one row after TCRdb ran MiXCR on the multiplex PCR reads. The table lists 95,000 to 100,000 distinct CDR3 sequences, 55% to 80% of them singletons. The CDR3 runs to 17 residues. Germline V CDR1 and CDR2: LNHDA, SQIVND (reference sequence). Co-extraction of RNA and DNA was performed on about 20-32 mg of unsorted bulk tissue.

This chain links TRBV19 with TRBJ2-2; 8 bases align to TRBD2. This clonotype was obtained from a woman aged 60 to 75 with primary liver carcinoma and hepatitis B virus infection. Sequencing was carried out using liver tumor tissue from sampling region 2. Indicated subset: tumor region T2, inferior pole. The CDR3 sequence is CDSSPKGTSLRTGELFF. The CDR3 nucleotides are TGTGACAGTAGTCCAAAAGGGACTAGTCTTAGGACCGGGGAGCTGTTTTTT.